These 17 T cell receptor beta chains were all obtained from the same sample, sequenced in a study of regulatory T cells in long-lasting Graves disease. Time point reported: newly diagnosed GD, antithyroid drugs for less than 3 months. Researchers made the TCR library from RNA that was extracted from PBMCs. iRepertoire HTBI primers and Arm-PCR of CDR3 regions built TCR beta libraries. Each CDR3 protein gets one entry after TCRdb re-called the multiplex PCR reads with MiXCR. The table includes under 250,000 distinct CDR3 sequences, around 19% detected once. These data were likewise used in another study, on T cells in Graves' hyperthyroidism and ophthalmopathy.

The input for sequencing was peripheral blood mononuclear cells (PBMCs), taken at new diagnosis, from a patient treated with antithyroid drugs. Receptors were obtained from a woman aged 25 to 39 with Graves disease.

Points on this clonotype: This clone may be a read error of a much larger clone one base away. In this CDR3 the conserved last residue, phenylalanine or tryptophan, is missing, so a read error is likely. The chain uses TRBV6-2 or TRBV6-3 and TRBJ1-2; TRBD1 matches 7 bases. Germline values: CDR1 MNHEY, CDR2 SVGEGT. This CDR3 comprises 16 residues. The junction had 11 bases not matched to a gene; V was cut back by 4 bases and J by 3 bases. The CDR3: CASSLHKTGRDYGYTS. The CDR3 region has the DNA TGTGCCAGCAGTTTACACAAGACAGGGAGGGACTATGGCTACACCTCC.

In its sample, this clonotype was seen many times. V gene TRBV5-1 combines with J gene TRBJ1-2, with D tentatively TRBD1 (5 bases). Germline lookup yields CDR1 SGHRS and CDR2 YFSETQ. Deletions cut 0 bases from V and 4 bases from J, with 13 bases between. The CDR3 runs 15 residues. Here the CDR3 DNA reads TGCGCCAGCAGCTTGGGGACATCCTCGGCCTATGGCTACACCTTC. It translates to CASSLGTSSAYGYTF.

J is TRBJ1-1 and V is TRBV5-5, with 10 positions matching TRBD1. Losses at the gene ends were 2 bases for V and 4 bases for J; bases not matched to a gene: 5. This CDR3 contains 15 residues. Germline values: CDR1 SGHKS, CDR2 YYEKEE (reference sequence). The CDR3 DNA sequence: TGTGCCAGCAGCTTAGCCGGGACAGGGGCCACTGAAGCTTTCTTT. Residues: CASSLAGTGATEAFF.

This clonotype has ten or more counts. V usage is TRBV24-1 and J usage is TRBJ2-5; no reliable D call. Between the trimmed V and J ends, which lost 0 bases and 1 base, there was a span of 8 bases. CDR1 KGHDR and CDR2 SFDVKD come from the germline V gene. CDR3 length equals 15 residues. Written as DNA, the CDR3 is TGTGCCACCAGTGATTTGGACGGGCTCCAAGAGACCCAGTACTTC. This codes for CATSDLDGLQETQYF.

Ten or more counts support this clonotype. The CDR3 DNA sequence: TGCGCCAGCAGCTTGTCTCAGGGAACGGCTGAAGCTTTCTTT. The encoded protein is CASSLSQGTAEAFF. V gene TRBV5-1 combines with J gene TRBJ1-1, with D maybe TRBD1 (5 bases). This CDR3 region has 14 residues. The V and J ends lost 1 base and 6 bases respectively, with 13 bases between them. Germline lookup yields CDR1 SGHRS and CDR2 YFSETQ. The entire variable domain, with the rest obtained from reference TRBV5-1 and TRBJ1-1, is as follows: KAGVTQTPRYLIKTRGQQVTLSCSPISGHRSVSWYQQTPGQGLQFLFEYFSETQRNKGNFPGRFSGRQFSNSRSEMNVSTLELGDSALYLCASSLSQGTAEAFFGQGTRLTVV.

This clonotype came up many times. This chain links TRBV3-1 with TRBJ1-1, with 10 positions matching TRBD1. There are 14 residues in the CDR3. The ends lost 4 bases at V and 6 bases at J; junction bases unmatched: 5. Germline CDR1 and CDR2: LGHDT and YNNKEL (reference sequence). Here the CDR3 DNA reads TGTGCCAGCAGCCCCGGACAGGGGGGGGCTGAAGCTTTCTTT. This encodes CASSPGQGGAEAFF.

This clonotype was detected ten times or more. The chain combines TRBV19 with TRBJ1-1; 10 nucleotides agree with TRBD1. Germline values: CDR1 LNHDA, CDR2 SQIVND (reference sequence). Trimming at V came to 5 bases and at J to 3 bases, leaving 9 bases not matched to a gene. The CDR3 is 16 amino acids. CDR3 region: CASSPQTGGGHTEAFF. In DNA form, the CDR3 reads TGTGCCAGTAGTCCCCAGACAGGGGGCGGGCACACTGAAGCTTTCTTT.

This clonotype showed up many times. The chain links TRBV6-1 to TRBJ1-2; 9 nucleotides align to TRBD1. This CDR3 contains 15 residues. The J segment lost 8 bases and the V segment lost 5 bases, leaving 12 bases of the junction unmatched. Germline values: CDR1 MNHNS, CDR2 SASEGT. CDR3 sequence: CASSNPRTGEQGYTF. The CDR3 nucleotides read TGTGCCAGCAGTAATCCCCGGACAGGGGAACAAGGCTACACCTTC.

The table lists this clonotype with many counts. The chain combines TRBV11-3 with TRBJ2-3; D unclear. The end of the DNA is better explained by TRBJ1-1, so the J call may be wrong. The CDR3 has 13 amino acids. The germline gives CDR1 SGHNT, CDR2 YENEEA. The CDR3 DNA reads TGTGCCAGCAGCTTAGATCGTGTGGGAGGAGCTTTCTTT. Protein sequence: CASSLDRVGGAFF.

This clonotype was observed a few times. The rearrangement joins TRBV27 to TRBJ2-5; 12 bases map to TRBD2. Germline loops: CDR1 MNHEY, CDR2 SMNVEV (reference sequence). V shed 3 bases, J shed 2 bases, and the junction held 4 bases outside the gene matches. This CDR3 is built from 16 residues. CDR3 in DNA: TGTGCCAGCAGTTTGCTAGCGGGGGGGCCTCAAGAGACCCAGTACTTC. Translation gives CASSLLAGGPQETQYF.

This clonotype has just a few counts. J is TRBJ1-2 and V is TRBV6-5, with D unresolved. The CDR3 spans 13 residues. CDR1 is MNHEY and CDR2 is SVGAGI in the germline V gene. V was cut by 2 bases and J by 5 bases, with 9 bases left in between. CDR3 residues: CASSYISGYGYTF. As DNA, the CDR3 is TGTGCCAGCAGTTACATATCGGGGTATGGCTACACCTTC.

This clonotype turned up a few times. The rearrangement joins TRBV3-1 to TRBJ1-3, with D possibly being TRBD1 (5 bases). With 0 bases removed from V and 4 bases from J, the gap between germline ends came to 16 bases. Germline V gene sequence: CDR1 LGHDT, CDR2 YNNKEL (reference sequence). CDR3 length equals 17 residues. Here the CDR3 reads CASSQDKGPPWGNTIYF. CDR3 DNA: TGTGCCAGCAGCCAAGATAAGGGACCACCTTGGGGAAACACCATATATTTT.

This clonotype was picked up many times. V is TRBV6-1 and J is TRBJ1-2; the match to TRBD1 covers 8 bases. J was trimmed by 4 bases and V by 7 bases; bases with no gene match: 2. The germline V gene has CDR1 MNHNS and CDR2 SASEGT. This CDR3 region has 12 residues. CDR3 DNA: TGTGCCAGCACTGGGACAGGCTATGGCTACACCTTC. Translation gives CASTGTGYGYTF.

This clonotype came up many times. The CDR3 DNA is TGTGCCAGCAGCGCCTCGGGACACCATTCCTACGAGCAGTACTTC. Translated, it gives CASSASGHHSYEQYF. This rearrangement joins TRBV6-1 to TRBJ2-7; D possibly corresponds to TRBD1 (6 bases). Germline CDR1 is MNHNS and CDR2 is SASEGT. Between the trimmed V and J ends, which lost 6 bases and 1 base, there was a span of 16 bases. CDR3 length equals 15 residues.

The sample holds many counts of this clonotype. The chain couples TRBV7-2 to TRBJ2-7, with D hard to call. Germline V gene data show CDR1 as SGHTA and CDR2 as FQGNSA. Between the trimmed V and J ends, which lost 2 bases and 2 bases, there was a span of 13 bases. The CDR3 covers 15 residues. CDR3 amino acids: CASSLSKLPPYEQYF. CDR3 in DNA: TGTGCCAGCAGCTTATCGAAACTACCCCCCTACGAGCAGTACTTC.

This clonotype showed up many times. V and J are TRBV9 and TRBJ1-3; D gene ambiguous. In germline, CDR1 is SGDLS, CDR2 YYNGEE. The CDR3 runs to 13 residues. V lost 0 bases, J lost 7 bases, and 8 bases lay in between. CDR3 residues: CASSVAHRNTIYF. CDR3 nucleotides: TGTGCCAGCAGCGTAGCCCACCGGAACACCATATATTTT. The entire variable domain, with the rest obtained from reference TRBV9 and TRBJ1-3, is as follows: DSGVTQTPKHLITATGQRVTLRCSPRSGDLSVYWYQQSLDQGLQFLIQYYNGEERAKGNILERFSAQQFPDLHSELNLSSLELGDSALYFCASSVAHRNTIYFGEGSWLTVV.

This clonotype has at least ten counts. The chain carries TRBV19 and TRBJ1-5; D uncertain. The CDR3 length is 14 residues. CDR1 LNHDA and CDR2 SQIVND come from the germline V gene (reference sequence). Trimming pared 6 bases from V and 1 base from J, leaving 10 bases between. The chain's CDR3 is CASRIGGSNQPQHF. The CDR3 region has the DNA TGTGCCAGTAGAATCGGAGGGAGCAATCAGCCCCAGCATTTT.